This TCR beta chain emerged from a study of T cells in Graves' hyperthyroidism and ophthalmopathy (dated by TCRdb to between 2018 and 2021). Regarding the complete study: Peripheral blood was collected at initial diagnosis, before any treatment. TCR V-J signatures able to tell the groups apart were searched for in a discovery cohort of 90 to 100 patients, of whom more than 40 had Graves' ophthalmopathy and roughly 57 had stable Graves' hyperthyroidism. Whether ophthalmopathy could be predicted prospectively was tested in an independent validation cohort made up of some 20 hyperthyroidism patients plus 17 patients who later progressed to ophthalmopathy. The approximately 98 discovery patients were randomly divided into training and test sets at a 7:3 ratio. In about 6 Graves' hyperthyroidism patients, the study also compared T-cell repertoires from thyroid tissue with T-cell repertoires from blood. Following sampling, methimazole starting at 30 mg daily was given to hyperthyroidism patients, and high-dose intravenous methylprednisolone was given to ophthalmopathy patients. The paper reports TCR Vbeta CDR3 sequencing of 140 or so peripheral blood samples: 40 to 45 ophthalmopathy, 75 to 80 hyperthyroidism and around 17 progressor patients.

To note about this clonotype: Its antigen specificity is not known. There are no base qualities to consult, and no much larger clone falls within one base.

A patient counted as having stable Graves' hyperthyroidism if no progression to ophthalmopathy occurred over 18 months of follow-up. Hyperthyroidism patients were newly diagnosed, had a disease duration of under 2 months, and were aged 18 to 65 years. Any patient with an uncontrolled infection, another autoimmune disease, pregnancy or lactation was excluded. Clinical symptoms, serum thyroxine and TRAb, thyroid ultrasound, and orbital computed tomography formed the basis for the diagnoses. PBMCs were isolated from roughly 10 ml of fresh peripheral blood by Ficoll-Paque density gradient centrifugation. Trizol reagent was used to extract total RNA, and RNA quality was then checked on an Agilent 2100 Bioanalyzer. Points the paper makes about the study in general: Sample size was not statistically predetermined, and blinding of investigators to group allocation was not performed. During validation, the model predicted progression to ophthalmopathy a median of about 6.5 months ahead of onset, with roughly 65% sensitivity and about 72% specificity. Most expanded thyroid clonotypes (frequency above 0.001) were also detected in blood, suggesting blood repertoires may reflect thyroid immune responses. In cross-validation, a model built on a 13 V-J signature told ophthalmopathy apart from stable hyperthyroidism with 85% to 90% sensitivity and roughly 82% specificity, and in testing the same model reached 80%/75%.

The trim is 2 bases for V and 0 bases for J, with a gap of 7 bases between the germline ends. Based on the germline V gene, the CDR1 and CDR2 sequences are MDHEN and SYDVKM. Its CDR3 holds 14 amino acids, cysteine through phenylalanine. The entry retains the CDR3 DNA only, 42 bases that are in frame from base 1. TCR beta CDR3 regions were amplified from RNA transcripts. A first-round RT-PCR of the TCR CDR3 used the HTBI primer set with the Qiagen OneStep RT-PCR kit. A second multiplex PCR round built the libraries, followed by size selection and purification. Libraries were sequenced paired-end with 100 bp reads on an Illumina HiSeq2000. The study's processing was this. SOAPnuke was used to process the raw data, removing reads that contained adapters or uncalled bases, had a mean Phred below 15, or lacked an exact match to the constant primer or identifier. High-quality paired reads were merged with COPE v1.2.5, and unique nucleotide sequences were defined as clonotypes. Clonotypes were aligned to IMGT TRBV, TRBD and TRBJ reference segments using MiTCR v1.1. Analysis was restricted to V-J combinations with a frequency above 0.0001, which covered 99.2% of repertoires. The TCS score was defined as F50 (clonal expansion) divided by E x V (chaos), with BLOSUM62-based TCRdist calculated between CDR3 peptides within each V-J. Welch's t-statistics and random forest reduced roughly 540 V-J features to 13, which were used in a naive Bayes classifier (R e1071). TCRdb applied fastp at Q25 and MiXCR to the public reads, then kept only in-frame beta chains. One record per CDR3 amino acid sequence lists the most common genes and DNA. The V and J calls were not made by the authors but by TCRdb's processing. Recorded for this sample are about 400,000 distinct CDR3 sequences; about 15% of them occurred a single time. Over 25% of the sample rests with the top ten.

The chain uses TRBV28 and TRBJ1-1, with an unclear D gene assignment. The specimen was blood. The TCR sequence derives from a woman aged 30 to 39 with Graves' hyperthyroidism. The CDR3 protein sequence reads: CASSLRRMNTEAFF. In nucleotides, the sequence is TGTGCCAGCAGTTTACGACGGATGAACACTGAAGCTTTCTTT.